The present entry profiles one TCR beta chain with its context. Its antigen is unidentified. The entry originates in a study of Ad26.COV2.S vaccination and SARS-CoV-2 variants. Study-wide context: Into the muscle, Ad26.COV2.S was dosed once or twice, 56 days apart.

Findings and limits, study-wide: Spike-specific TCR breadth was greater in vaccine than placebo recipients.

Treatment in this sample: around 19 received Ad26.COV2.S at low or high dose, single or two shots; several received placebo; per-sample allocation not given. Specimen acquisition occurred on day 63 following the initial vaccine or placebo injection. Method: immunoSEQ multiplex PCR; TCRdb's copy keeps in-frame clones and lacks some. Of a few hundred thousand clones in the sample, around nine tenths were seen once. The specimen comprised peripheral blood, sampled in a trial of Ad26.COV2.S vaccine versus placebo. The TCR comes from a person aged 18-65 years who received the Ad26.COV2.S COVID-19 vaccine or a placebo.

CDR3 residues: CASSGVQGSVVKETQYF. The CDR3 nucleotides read TGTGCCAGCAGCGGCGTACAGGGTTCGGTGGTAAAAGAGACCCAGTACTTC. The chain is built from TRBV11-2 and TRBJ2-5; a weak D match, TRBD1 (6 bases). Deletions cut 5 bases from V and 3 bases from J, with 22 bases between. The CDR3 totals 17 residues. In germline, CDR1 is SGHAT, CDR2 FQNNGV.